This record covers a single TCR beta chain. Its antigen specificity is not known. One base away there is no much larger clone; base qualities are not given. TCRbeta CDR3 regions were amplified from genomic DNA using the immunoSEQ Assay, a bias-controlled multiplex PCR. Processing in the source paper ran as follows. Within the assay, amplification of reference gene primers was used to estimate how many nucleated cells each sample contained. Sequence reads were collapsed and filtered to measure the absolute abundance of every unique TCRbeta CDR3 rearrangement. For each sample, productive Simpson clonality was calculated as the square root of Simpson's diversity index over productive rearrangements. The source is immuneACCESS, and TCRdb retained only in-frame sequences with V and J called. Part of the clones is not carried over; for the studies checked, unresolved V genes explain less than half of this, and the remainder is unexplained. V and J calls plus clone size are reproduced from that table; the DNA served to infer D and trimming. The sample yields around 160,000 clones; around four fifths were counted once. The ten largest clonotypes hold about 3% of the sample.

The data derive from a study of blood T cell repertoires in COVID-19 (dated by TCRdb to the early 2020s). Context from the whole study: The collaborator samples originated in the United States, Italy and Spain and spanned the acute and convalescent phases of COVID-19. The prospective study material was composed of cDNA or gDNA derived from T cells, B-cell-depleted T cells, or PBMCs. The dataset comprised deeply sampled blood TCRbeta repertoires from subjects exposed to, actively infected with, or recovered from COVID-19. A freely available public database, intended as a resource for researchers studying the immune response to SARS-CoV-2, is where the repertoires were released. Samples were obtained from the ongoing ImmuneRACE study (first 160 participants) and from some 1,300 subjects provided by 6 global collaborators. Nearly every sample came with metadata listing a de-identified subject ID, COVID-19 status, age in years and sex. Where HLA class I and class II types were available, the types were taken from metadata supplied by the sample provider, not from assay-based typing. The research as a whole found: The quantity of clinical and demographic metadata differed by source and by participant and was supplied without curation.

The CDR3 numbers 16 residues from cysteine through phenylalanine. Only the CDR3 DNA stays, 48 bases, in frame from base 1. The germline V gene provides CDR1 MDHEN and CDR2 SYDVKM. Trimming at the junction amounts to 6 bases on V and 4 bases on J, and the germline ends lie 21 bases apart. Each collaborating institution followed its own protocols to collect whole blood in K2EDTA tubes. For TCRbeta analysis, collaborator samples were shipped as frozen whole blood, as isolated PBMCs, or as DNA extracted from either sample type. Sequenced material: peripheral blood. The chain links TRBV28 with TRBJ1-2; the D segment cannot be called with confidence. The receptor comes from a middle-aged woman with active or convalescent COVID-19. The CDR3 region has the sequence CASSPEGWAKPYGYTF. The nucleotide sequence is given as TGTGCCAGCAGCCCCGAGGGTTGGGCCAAGCCCTATGGCTACACCTTC.